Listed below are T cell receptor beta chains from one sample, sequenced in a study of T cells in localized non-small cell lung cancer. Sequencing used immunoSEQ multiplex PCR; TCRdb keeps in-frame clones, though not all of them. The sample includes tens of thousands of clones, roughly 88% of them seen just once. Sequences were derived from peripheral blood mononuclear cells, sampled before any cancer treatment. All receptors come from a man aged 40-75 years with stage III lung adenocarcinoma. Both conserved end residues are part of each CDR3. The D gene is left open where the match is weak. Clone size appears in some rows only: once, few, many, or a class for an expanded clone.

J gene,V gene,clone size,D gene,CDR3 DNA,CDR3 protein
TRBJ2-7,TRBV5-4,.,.,TGTGCCAGCAGCTTAGACTCAGCCTACGAGCAGTACTTC,CASSLDSAYEQYF
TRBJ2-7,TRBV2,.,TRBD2,TGTGCCAGCAGTGAGGGTAGCGGGGGCTCCTACGAGCAGTACTTC,CASSEGSGGSYEQYF
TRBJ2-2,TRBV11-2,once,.,TGTGCCAGCAGGCCAGCAGGAGCGAACACCGGGGAGCTGTTTTTT,CASRPAGANTGELFF
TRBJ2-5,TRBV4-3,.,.,TGCGCCAGCAGCCCTCTGAGGGGGGTCCAAGAGACCCAGTACTTC,CASSPLRGVQETQYF
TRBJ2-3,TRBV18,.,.,TGTGCCAGCTCACCGATATCGCAGAGAGCAGATACGCAGTATTTT,CASSPISQRADTQYF
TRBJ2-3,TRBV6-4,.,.,TGTGCCAGCTCCCCGCGAGCCGTCGGCACAGATACGCAGTATTTT,CASSPRAVGTDTQYF
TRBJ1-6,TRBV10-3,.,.,TGTGCCATCAGTGAGACAGCCAGCTCCTATAATTCACCCCTCCACTTT,CAISETASSYNSPLHF
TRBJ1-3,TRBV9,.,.,TGTGCCAGCAGCGTAGAAGCATCGGCATTGGACACCATATATTTT,CASSVEASALDTIYF
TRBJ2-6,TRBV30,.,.,TGTGCCTGGGGAGGGCCCATTGGGGCCAACGTCCTGACTTTC,CAWGGPIGANVLTF
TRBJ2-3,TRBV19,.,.,TGTGCCAGTAGTGCCTCCGGGACACGCTTCTCAGATACGCAGTATTTT,CASSASGTRFSDTQYF
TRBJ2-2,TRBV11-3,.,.,TGTGCCAGCAGCTTAGGGGGGCCCGCGAACACCGGGGAGCTGTTTTTT,CASSLGGPANTGELFF
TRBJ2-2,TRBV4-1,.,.,TGCGCCAGCAGCCAAGATCAAGCTACAGGGAACACCGGGGAGCTGTTTTTT,CASSQDQATGNTGELFF
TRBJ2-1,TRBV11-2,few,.,TGTGCCAGCAGCTCGGACCGGGCCCGCCCTGAGCAGTTCTTC,CASSSDRARPEQFF
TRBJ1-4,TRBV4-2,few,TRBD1,TGTGCCAGCAGCCAAGATCGGAACAGGGGCCGTGAAAAACTGTTTTTT,CASSQDRNRGREKLFF
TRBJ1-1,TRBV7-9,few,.,TGTGCCAGCAGCCCCGGACAGTTGAACACTGAAGCTTTCTTT,CASSPGQLNTEAFF